The next 8 T cell receptor beta chains were all read from a single sample in a study of OX40 agonist ivuxolimab in advanced cancers. Profiled with immunoSEQ multiplex PCR; TCRdb holds only in-frame clones, not every one. Of about 62,000 clones in the sample, about 85% were seen once. The sample here was CD4+ or CD8+ T cells sorted from blood, taken in a trial of the OX40 agonist ivuxolimab. All receptors come from an adult with an advanced solid tumor such as melanoma, head and neck, liver or kidney cancer.

The chain couples TRBV25-1 to TRBJ1-3, with 7 bases aligning to TRBD1. The V segment lost 6 bases and the J segment 1 base; nucleotides outside the gene matches: 9. Germline-derived CDR1 and CDR2 are MGHDK and SYGVNS. The CDR3 sequence is 16 residues long. Here the CDR3 DNA reads TGTGCCAGCAGGGATGACAGGGACCCTTCTGGAAACACCATATATTTT. Amino acid sequence: CASRDDRDPSGNTIYF.

The table lists this clone with a count of one. The rearrangement links TRBV19 to TRBJ2-3, with D unclear. The CDR3 is 13 residues long. The germline V and J ends were trimmed by 2 bases and 5 bases, with 8 bases remaining between them. The germline V gene encodes CDR1 LNHDA and CDR2 SQIVND (reference sequence). The CDR3 bases are TGTGCCAGTAGTATAAATGGTGAAGATACGCAGTATTTT. Protein: CASSINGEDTQYF.

The gene calls are TRBV11-2 and TRBJ2-1; 8 positions agree with TRBD2. The J segment lost 4 bases and the V segment lost 4 bases, leaving 6 bases of the junction unmatched. CDR1 is SGHAT and CDR2 is FQNNGV in the germline V gene. This CDR3 has 15 amino acids. The CDR3 sequence: CASSYGRAGYNEQFF. The CDR3 DNA is TGTGCCAGCAGCTACGGGAGGGCCGGGTACAATGAGCAGTTCTTC.

The rearrangement joins TRBV11-2 to TRBJ2-1; D remains unclear. Trimming cost V 8 bases and J 6 bases, with 17 bases left between them. CDR1 SGHAT and CDR2 FQNNGV come from the germline V gene. CDR3 length: 14 amino acids. CDR3 bases: TGTGCCAGCCACGAATCAGTCTTGGCCAATGAGCAGTTCTTC. This encodes CASHESVLANEQFF.

The chain links TRBV28 to TRBJ1-6; D is unclear. The CDR3 is 13 amino acids. Trimming stripped 8 bases from V and 10 bases from J, with 15 bases between. Germline assignment: CDR1 MDHEN and CDR2 SYDVKM. DNA for the CDR3: TGTGCCAGCCTCTCAGAGATAGGGTCACCCCTCCACTTT. It yields the protein CASLSEIGSPLHF.

The chain links TRBV9 to TRBJ2-1; no clear D gene. The CDR3 runs 14 residues. Looked up from germline, CDR1 is SGDLS and CDR2 is YYNGEE. Trimming took off 2 bases at V and 2 bases at J, with 8 bases between the two ends. The CDR3 protein is CASSVQDPYNEQFF. DNA for the CDR3: TGTGCCAGCAGCGTGCAGGACCCCTACAATGAGCAGTTCTTC.

The rearrangement links TRBV19 to TRBJ1-1, with TRBD1 as a possible D gene (6 bases). Germline V gene sequence: CDR1 LNHDA, CDR2 SQIVND (reference sequence). CDR3 length: 16 residues. Trimming left V 2 bases short and J 2 bases short, with 15 bases between. The CDR3 region is CASSIKAWGLNTEAFF. The CDR3 DNA sequence: TGTGCCAGTAGTATAAAGGCCTGGGGGCTCAACACTGAAGCTTTCTTT.

The V and J genes are TRBV4-1 and TRBJ2-1; 7 nucleotides match TRBD2. Germline V gene sequence: CDR1 MGHRA, CDR2 YSYEKL. The CDR3 totals 16 residues. The V segment lost 0 bases and the J segment 8 bases; nucleotides outside the gene matches: 10. The CDR3 bases are TGCGCCAGCAGCCAAGATCGCGGGAGAGGTTTTCATGAGCAGTTCTTC. Translation gives CASSQDRGRGFHEQFF.